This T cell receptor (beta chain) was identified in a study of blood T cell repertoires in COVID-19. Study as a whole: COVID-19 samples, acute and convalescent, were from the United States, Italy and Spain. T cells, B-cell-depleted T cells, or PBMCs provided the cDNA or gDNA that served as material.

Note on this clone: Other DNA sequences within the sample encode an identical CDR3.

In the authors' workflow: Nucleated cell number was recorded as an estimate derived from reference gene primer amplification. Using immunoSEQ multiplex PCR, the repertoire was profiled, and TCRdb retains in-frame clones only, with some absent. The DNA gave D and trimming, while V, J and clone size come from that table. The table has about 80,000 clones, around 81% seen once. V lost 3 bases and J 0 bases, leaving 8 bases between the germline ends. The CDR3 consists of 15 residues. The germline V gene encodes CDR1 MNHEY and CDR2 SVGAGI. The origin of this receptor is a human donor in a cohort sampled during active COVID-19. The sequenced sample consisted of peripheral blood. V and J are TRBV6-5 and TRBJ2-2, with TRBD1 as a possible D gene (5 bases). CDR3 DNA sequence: TGTGCCAGCAGTTATGACAGATCGAACACCGGGGAGCTGTTTTTT. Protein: CASSYDRSNTGELFF.